Listed below are T cell receptor beta chains from one sample, sequenced in a study of response to subunit inactivated influenza vaccine. TCRdb ran MiXCR on the RT-PCR reads and lists one entry per CDR3 protein. The sample has approximately 700,000 distinct CDR3 sequences, around 14% seen once. The material was PBMCs from blood, obtained 11 to 12 days after vaccination. These TCRs come from a man aged 45-60 years who received an inactivated influenza vaccine. CDR3s include the opening cysteine and the closing phenylalanine or tryptophan. D genes are given only for firm matches. Clone size is shown for a subset of rows, as once, few, many or a class of expanded clone.

v_gene	abundance	d_gene	j_gene	CDR3aa	CDR3nt
TRBV7-9	-	-	TRBJ2-2	CASSLKGNTGELFF	TGTGCCAGCAGCCTAAAGGGGAACACCGGGGAGCTGTTTTTT
TRBV24-1	few	-	TRBJ2-3	CATSKPLGGPNTDTQYF	TGTGCCACCAGTAAACCCTTGGGGGGCCCGAACACAGATACGCAGTATTTT
TRBV7-9	many	-	TRBJ1-1	CASSQGDTEAFF	TGTGCCAGCAGCCAGGGAGACACTGAAGCTTTCTTT
TRBV7-9	-	TRBD2	TRBJ2-3	CASKRAGGVTDTQYF	TGTGCCAGCAAACGAGCGGGAGGAGTCACAGATACGCAGTATTTT
TRBV12-3/TRBV12-4	few	-	TRBJ1-1	CASALGGRSEAFF	TGTGCCAGTGCATTGGGGGGCCGGTCTGAAGCTTTCTTT
TRBV10-1	few	TRBD1	TRBJ2-5	CASSEGQGQETQYF	TGCGCCAGCAGTGAGGGACAGGGCCAAGAGACCCAGTACTTC
TRBV6-5	few	TRBD2	TRBJ2-3	CASSYSLAVGEDTQYF	TGTGCCAGCAGTTATAGCCTAGCGGTTGGCGAAGATACGCAGTATTTT
TRBV9	-	-	TRBJ2-1	CASSVAPLRSSYNEQFF	TGTGCCAGCAGCGTAGCTCCTCTAAGGAGCTCCTACAATGAGCAGTTCTTC
TRBV24-1	few	TRBD2	TRBJ2-3	CATSDPGLAPAQDTQYF	TGTGCCACCAGTGATCCGGGACTAGCACCCGCACAAGATACGCAGTATTTT
TRBV5-1	-	-	TRBJ2-1	CASSLEPSRGGNEQFF	TGCGCCAGCAGCTTGGAGCCTTCCAGGGGGGGCAATGAGCAGTTCTTC
TRBV4-3	few	-	TRBJ1-2	CASSQDTQARPYGYTF	TGCGCCAGCAGCCAAGATACGCAGGCCCGCCCCTATGGCTACACCTTC
TRBV20-1	-	TRBD2	TRBJ2-1	CSAPALAGGPGEQFF	TGCAGTGCCCCCGCCCTAGCGGGAGGGCCGGGTGAGCAGTTCTTC
TRBV7-9	few	TRBD1	TRBJ1-2	CASSSHEPDRGYGYTF	TGTGCCAGCAGCTCCCATGAACCGGACAGGGGATATGGCTACACCTTC
TRBV7-9	many	-	TRBJ2-7	CASSFQGLSYEQYF	TGTGCCAGCAGCTTTCAGGGCCTCTCCTACGAGCAGTACTTC
TRBV5-8	few	-	TRBJ2-7	CASSLAYREYEQYF	TGTGCCAGCAGCTTGGCCTATAGGGAGTACGAGCAGTACTTC
TRBV20-1	few	TRBD1	TRBJ2-7	CSAANPTGGEQYF	TGCAGTGCTGCGAATCCGACAGGGGGCGAGCAGTACTTC
TRBV5-1	few	TRBD1	TRBJ2-7	CASRRGRGSYEQYF	TGCGCCAGCAGAAGGGGGCGAGGTTCCTACGAGCAGTACTTC
TRBV10-3	-	-	TRBJ2-6	CAISESSESGANVLTF	TGTGCCATCAGTGAGTCGTCTGAGTCTGGGGCCAACGTCCTGACTTTC
TRBV6-1	-	-	TRBJ2-2	CASKRDGARSTGELFF	TGTGCCAGCAAGAGGGACGGAGCCCGCAGCACCGGGGAGCTGTTTTTT
TRBV6-1	few	-	TRBJ1-1	CASRGKVRNVEAFF	TGTGCCAGCAGGGGAAAGGTGAGAAACGTTGAAGCTTTCTTT
TRBV20-1	many	-	TRBJ2-2	CSARPGSTGELFF	TGCAGTGCTAGACCGGGGTCCACCGGGGAGCTGTTTTTT
TRBV12-3/TRBV12-4	-	-	TRBJ2-3	CASSLWRDSTDTQYF	TGTGCCAGCAGTTTATGGCGGGATAGCACAGATACGCAGTATTTT
TRBV7-9	-	-	TRBJ2-2	CASSPGTDPGPGELFF	TGTGCCAGCAGCCCCGGGACCGATCCAGGGCCCGGGGAGCTGTTTTTT
TRBV4-2	-	TRBD2	TRBJ2-3	CASGPGGSDTQYF	TGTGCCAGCGGCCCGGGGGGGTCAGATACGCAGTATTTT
TRBV10-3	once	-	TRBJ2-3	CASAQRDSDTQYF	TGTGCCTCGGCCCAGCGCGACTCAGATACGCAGTATTTT
TRBV7-9	few	-	TRBJ2-3	CASSTLDTFADTQYF	TGTGCCAGCAGCACACTAGATACATTTGCAGATACGCAGTATTTT
TRBV6-5	-	-	TRBJ2-7	CASSYRDVAYEQYF	TGTGCCAGCAGTTACCGGGACGTAGCCTACGAGCAGTACTTC
TRBV5-1	few	-	TRBJ2-2	CASSVSGTRNTGELFF	TGCGCCAGCAGTGTCTCCGGGACACGGAACACCGGGGAGCTGTTTTTT
TRBV13	few	-	TRBJ2-7	CASSPAAGVAYEQYF	TGTGCCAGCAGCCCCGCAGCAGGGGTTGCCTACGAGCAGTACTTC
TRBV20-1	-	-	TRBJ2-7	CSARANPKGYEQYF	TGCAGTGCTAGGGCCAATCCCAAAGGGTACGAGCAGTACTTC
TRBV5-1	few	TRBD1	TRBJ2-7	CASSLRGQSYEQYF	TGCGCCAGCAGCTTGAGGGGACAGTCCTACGAGCAGTACTTC
TRBV5-1	-	-	TRBJ2-7	CASSPALGYEQYF	TGCGCCAGCAGCCCCGCCTTGGGTTACGAGCAGTACTTC
TRBV14	many	TRBD2	TRBJ2-5	CASSQDTAGGSPQQYF	TGTGCCAGCAGCCAAGATACAGCGGGAGGGTCCCCGCAACAGTACTTC
TRBV27	-	-	TRBJ2-5	CASSQQVGETQYF	TGTGCCAGCAGCCAACAAGTGGGGGAGACCCAGTACTTC
TRBV24-1	-	-	TRBJ2-5	CATGSVGGTQETQYF	TGTGCCACCGGGTCGGTAGGGGGAACGCAAGAGACCCAGTACTTC
TRBV7-2	-	-	TRBJ2-7	CASSPRAGADYEQYF	TGTGCCAGCAGCCCTAGAGCAGGGGCGGACTACGAGCAGTACTTC
TRBV19	-	-	TRBJ2-7	CASSIVSLNSWQANYEQYF	TGTGCCAGTAGTATAGTCTCACTAAATTCCTGGCAGGCGAACTACGAGCAGTACTTC
TRBV20-1	few	-	TRBJ2-1	CSAGTGRGYNEQFF	TGCAGTGCTGGGACGGGTCGAGGGTACAATGAGCAGTTCTTC
TRBV6-2/TRBV6-3	-	-	TRBJ2-2	CASSSAGLPTGELFF	TGTGCCAGCAGTTCCGCCGGGTTACCAACCGGGGAGCTGTTTTTT
TRBV6-5	-	-	TRBJ2-3	CASSSPAGGADTQYF	TGTGCCAGCAGTTCACCGGCCGGGGGCGCAGATACGCAGTATTTT
TRBV5-6	many	-	TRBJ2-3	CASSALGRGSTDTQYF	TGTGCCAGCAGCGCCCTAGGACGGGGGAGCACAGATACGCAGTATTTT
TRBV4-3	few	TRBD1	TRBJ2-1	CASSQEDRVHEQFF	TGCGCCAGCAGCCAAGAGGACAGGGTTCATGAGCAGTTCTTC
TRBV10-3	-	-	TRBJ2-1	CAISERLFGWGEQFF	TGTGCCATCAGTGAACGACTATTTGGGTGGGGGGAGCAGTTCTTC
TRBV7-9	few	TRBD1	TRBJ2-3	CASSKTGDSTDTQYF	TGTGCCAGCAGCAAGACAGGGGACAGCACAGATACGCAGTATTTT
TRBV28	-	-	TRBJ2-7	CASSSIFEQYF	TGTGCCAGCAGTTCCATATTCGAGCAGTACTTC
TRBV7-6	many	TRBD2	TRBJ2-7	CASSLYREGVGEQYF	TGTGCCAGCAGCTTATATCGGGAGGGTGTAGGCGAGCAGTACTTC
TRBV5-1	few	-	TRBJ2-7	CASSLKGDGDSYEQYF	TGCGCCAGCAGCTTGAAAGGGGACGGAGACTCCTACGAGCAGTACTTC
TRBV9	few	-	TRBJ2-5	CASSTGQSFGYQETQYF	TGTGCCAGCAGCACCGGACAGTCCTTTGGTTACCAAGAGACCCAGTACTTC
TRBV20-1	many	TRBD1	TRBJ2-3	CSAPQGRLDTQYF	TGCAGTGCTCCACAGGGGAGACTGGATACGCAGTATTTT
TRBV5-5	few	TRBD2	TRBJ2-1	CASSLVRRESYNEQFF	TGTGCCAGCAGCTTGGTCCGGCGGGAGTCCTACAATGAGCAGTTCTTC
TRBV6-2/TRBV6-3	-	-	TRBJ2-7	CASSTPHEGGFSPYEQYF	TGTGCCAGCAGTACCCCACATGAGGGCGGATTTAGTCCCTACGAGCAGTACTTC
TRBV29-1	few	TRBD1	TRBJ2-1	CSAEGDRVYEQFF	TGCAGCGCCGAGGGGGACAGAGTCTATGAGCAGTTCTTC
TRBV19	-	-	TRBJ1-1	CASKRGFTEAFF	TGTGCCAGTAAGCGGGGATTTACTGAAGCTTTCTTT
TRBV7-2	few	TRBD2	TRBJ2-7	CASSLETSPNEQYF	TGTGCCAGCAGCTTAGAGACTAGCCCCAACGAGCAGTACTTC
TRBV6-5	many	TRBD1	TRBJ1-5	CASSYSPSQGTDQPQHF	TGTGCCAGCAGTTACTCTCCTTCACAGGGGACGGACCAGCCCCAGCATTTT
TRBV7-9	-	-	TRBJ1-2	CASSLGAVSKGNYGYTF	TGTGCCAGCAGCTTGGGAGCAGTCTCAAAAGGGAACTATGGCTACACCTTC
TRBV28	-	TRBD1	TRBJ2-7	CASSSRQGWNF	TGTGCCAGCAGTTCAAGACAGGGGTGGAACTTC
TRBV15	few	TRBD1	TRBJ2-3	CATSYRWRTGEADTQYF	TGTGCCACCAGCTACAGATGGAGGACAGGGGAGGCAGATACGCAGTATTTT